Following are 27 T cell receptor beta chains from one sample sequenced in a study of T cell responses to AZD1222 COVID-19 vaccine. Profiled with immunoSEQ multiplex PCR; TCRdb holds only in-frame clones, not every one. The sample holds fewer than 120,000 clones; around 81% are singletons and the top ten take 4% to 5%. The sample here was peripheral blood, taken on day 0 of AZD1222 vaccination. These receptors were taken from an adult in good health.

The CDR3 loop is CASSPLAGATGANVLTF. Here the CDR3 DNA reads TGTGCCAGCTCACCACTAGCGGGAGCGACTGGGGCCAACGTCCTGACTTTC. The rearrangement links TRBV18 to TRBJ2-6, with 9 bases matching TRBD2. Unmatched junction bases numbered 3, after V lost 1 base and J lost 2 bases. The CDR3 sequence is 17 residues long. The germline V gene has CDR1 KGHSH and CDR2 LQKENI.

The CDR3 protein is CASKTEDEQYF. The DNA of the CDR3 is TGTGCCAGCAAAACAGAGGACGAGCAGTACTTC. The rearrangement joins TRBV28 to TRBJ2-7; D not certain. Germline loops: CDR1 MDHEN, CDR2 SYDVKM. Trimming shortened V by 7 bases and J by 5 bases, and 9 bases separated the two germline ends. The CDR3 sequence is 11 residues long.

The V and J genes are TRBV5-1 and TRBJ2-3, with a tentative D call TRBD1 (6 bases). The ends were cut back, 4 bases at V and 5 bases at J, with 17 bases in the middle. The germline CDR1 and CDR2 sequences are SGHRS and YFSETQ. The CDR3 loop spans 15 amino acids. The CDR3 bases are TGCGCCAGCAGCGCCGATGGGGGCCCTGGAGATACGCAGTATTTT. This gives the protein CASSADGGPGDTQYF.

This chain joins TRBV10-3 and TRBJ2-5, with D possibly being TRBD1 or TRBD2 (6 bases each). The CDR3 totals 14 residues. Trimming cost V 4 bases and J 4 bases, with 13 bases left between them. Germline assignment: CDR1 ENHRY and CDR2 SYGVKD. CDR3 nucleotide sequence: TGTGCCATCAGTGTTGGGGGGCGCCGAGAGACCCAGTACTTC. Protein: CAISVGGRRETQYF.

This clone occurred once. This chain uses TRBV5-1 with TRBJ2-3; D possibly corresponds to TRBD1 (6 bases). Germline lookup yields CDR1 SGHRS and CDR2 YFSETQ. Trimming stripped 0 bases from V and 3 bases from J, with 8 bases between. This CDR3 has 14 amino acids. The CDR3 here is CASSLVGQTDTQYF. In nucleotides, the CDR3 is TGCGCCAGCAGCTTGGTCGGACAGACAGATACGCAGTATTTT.

The chain is built from TRBV18 and TRBJ2-5; 8 bases are a match to TRBD1. Germline V gives CDR1 KGHSH, CDR2 LQKENI. The CDR3 sequence is 14 residues long. V lost 3 bases, J lost 5 bases, and 5 bases stayed unmatched. The CDR3 nucleotides read TGTGCCAGCTCACCCCTGACAGGGGAGGAGACCCAGTACTTC. It yields the protein CASSPLTGEETQYF.

This chain connects TRBV6-6 to TRBJ1-4; possible D gene TRBD1, 6 bases. There are 14 residues in the CDR3. Germline CDR1 and CDR2: MNHNY and SVGAGI (reference sequence). Trimming took off 0 bases at V and 10 bases at J, with 12 bases between the two ends. DNA for the CDR3: TGTGCCAGCAGTTACTCCGGACAGTCCGCAAAACTGTTTTTT. Amino acids: CASSYSGQSAKLFF.

There are a few counts of this clone. This rearrangement joins TRBV19 to TRBJ2-5; D remains ambiguous. In germline, CDR1 is LNHDA, CDR2 SQIVND (reference sequence). V was cut by 5 bases and J by 5 bases, with 15 bases left in between. This CDR3 comprises 14 residues. The CDR3 is CASSFATPSETQYF. CDR3 coding DNA: TGTGCCAGTAGTTTTGCGACCCCTTCGGAGACCCAGTACTTC.

The gene calls are TRBV5-4 and TRBJ1-1; D not certain. Trimming cost V 2 bases and J 2 bases, with 10 bases left between them. There are 14 residues in the CDR3. Germline V lookup: CDR1 SGHNT, CDR2 YYREEE (reference sequence). Here the CDR3 DNA reads TGTGCCAGCAGCTTCGCCGGCTTAAACACTGAAGCTTTCTTT. Protein product: CASSFAGLNTEAFF.

The rearrangement joins TRBV11-1 to TRBJ2-1; D is possibly TRBD1 or TRBD2 (5 bases each). V dropped 1 base and J dropped 10 bases, with 11 bases sitting between them. Germline V gene sequence: CDR1 SGHAT, CDR2 FQDESV (reference sequence). CDR3 size: 13 residues. In DNA form, the CDR3 reads TGTGCCAGCAGCTTAGGAGGGGAACGGGAGCAGTTCTTC. Amino acids: CASSLGGEREQFF. The full variable domain, its missing parts supplied by reference TRBV11-1 and TRBJ2-1, is EAEVAQSPRYKITEKSQAVAFWCDPISGHATLYWYRQILGQGPELLVQFQDESVVDDSQLPKDRFSAERLKGVDSTLKIQPAELGDSAMYLCASSLGGEREQFFGPGTRLTVL.

V usage is TRBV28 and J usage is TRBJ1-3; D gene uncertain. Germline lookup yields CDR1 MDHEN and CDR2 SYDVKM. The CDR3 has 12 residues. V was trimmed by 6 bases and J by 7 bases, leaving 10 bases between them. CDR3 residues: CASSRARNTIYF. The CDR3 region has the DNA TGTGCCAGCAGCCGAGCCCGGAACACCATATATTTT. The full variable domain, rest sourced from reference TRBV28 and TRBJ1-3, is DVKVTQSSRYLVKRTGEKVFLECVQDMDHENMFWYRQDPGLGLRLIYFSYDVKMKEKGDIPEGYSVSREKKERFSLILESASTNQTSMYLCASSRARNTIYFGEGSWLTVV.

This chain links TRBV2 with TRBJ2-5; 12 bases map to TRBD2. The CDR3 consists of 15 residues. Trimming cost V 6 bases and J 5 bases; bases outside gene matches: 7. Germline CDR1 and CDR2: SNHLY and FYNNEI. The CDR3 here is CASRGHGLAGETQYF. The CDR3 DNA sequence: TGTGCCAGCAGGGGACACGGACTAGCGGGGGAGACCCAGTACTTC.

The rearrangement links TRBV4-3 to TRBJ1-4; no firm D call. V shed 2 bases and J shed 3 bases, with 1 base lying between them. This CDR3 region has 12 residues. Looked up from germline, CDR1 is LGHNA and CDR2 is YSLEER. CDR3 sequence: CASSQPNEKLFF. The CDR3 DNA reads as TGCGCCAGCAGCCAACCTAATGAAAAACTGTTTTTT.

This clone was observed a single time. The J gene is TRBJ2-2, the V gene TRBV5-1, with 7 bases lining up with TRBD1. The V and J ends lost 0 bases and 5 bases, in that order; junction bases with no gene match: 1. The CDR3 spans 14 residues. Per the germline V gene, CDR1 is SGHRS and CDR2 is YFSETQ. DNA for the CDR3: TGCGCCAGCAGCTTGGGGGACAGAACCGGGGAGCTGTTTTTT. It encodes CASSLGDRTGELFF.

The V gene is TRBV30, the J gene TRBJ2-1, with D uncertain. This CDR3 has 14 amino acids. V gave up 3 bases and J gave up 6 bases, with 15 bases separating them. The V gene's germline CDR1 is GTSNPN and CDR2 SVGIG (reference sequence). The CDR3 protein is CAWSPWTGPNEQFF. CDR3 bases: TGTGCCTGGAGCCCCTGGACGGGCCCCAATGAGCAGTTCTTC.

To note about this clone: Mismatch with germline at one junction end may stem from a read error. The chain links TRBV27 to TRBJ2-7; tentatively, D is TRBD1 (6 bases). The CDR3 extends over 14 amino acids. The germline V gene has CDR1 MNHEY and CDR2 SMNVEV (reference sequence). Here the CDR3 reads CASSPRTESYEQYF. DNA for the CDR3: TGTGCCAGCAGTCCTAGGACAGAGTCCTACGAGCAGTATTTC.

This clone has just one count. The chain couples TRBV7-9 to TRBJ1-1; 7 bases map to TRBD1. The V segment lost 5 bases and the J segment 0 bases; nucleotides outside the gene matches: 12. Per germline, CDR1 SEHNR and CDR2 FQNEAQ (reference sequence). This CDR3 is built from 17 residues. CDR3: CASSPRTGGLMNTEAFF. For the CDR3, the DNA is TGTGCCAGCAGCCCGAGGACAGGCGGCCTCATGAACACTGAAGCTTTCTTT.

The chain links TRBV4-1 to TRBJ1-3; D remains ambiguous. Germline CDR1 reads MGHRA; CDR2 reads YSYEKL. V lost 4 bases, J lost 3 bases, and 10 bases lay in between. The CDR3 sequence is 14 residues long. The CDR3 DNA follows: TGCGCCAGCAGCCGAGAACACCTTGGAAACACCATATATTTT. Residues: CASSREHLGNTIYF.

The chain couples TRBV9 to TRBJ1-1, with TRBD1 matching 7 bases. V lost 3 bases to trimming and J lost 0 bases; unmatched junction nucleotides: 11. The germline V gene has CDR1 SGDLS and CDR2 YYNGEE. CDR3 size: 17 residues. DNA for the CDR3: TGTGCCAGCAGCGGGTCCCGGGACAGCCTTATGAACACTGAAGCTTTCTTT. This translates into CASSGSRDSLMNTEAFF.

V is TRBV30 and J is TRBJ1-2; no clear D gene. V was cut by 2 bases and J by 7 bases, with 17 bases left in between. The CDR3 contains 14 residues. CDR1 is GTSNPN, CDR2 SVGIG, per germline (reference sequence). The chain's CDR3 is CAWSRDWITPGYTF. CDR3 DNA sequence: TGTGCCTGGAGTCGCGACTGGATCACGCCTGGCTACACCTTC. The full variable domain, with the rest looked up from reference TRBV30 and TRBJ1-2, is SQTIHQWPATLVQPVGSPLSLECTVEGTSNPNLYWYRQAAGRGLQLLFYSVGIGQISSEVPQNLSASRPQDRQFILSSKKLLLSDSGFYLCAWSRDWITPGYTFGSGTRLTVV.

J is TRBJ1-2 and V is TRBV5-1; 11 bases map to TRBD1. V lost 2 bases to trimming and J lost 6 bases; unmatched junction nucleotides: 3. CDR3 size: 14 residues. Germline loops: CDR1 SGHRS, CDR2 YFSETQ. The DNA of the CDR3 is TGCGCCAGCAGCTTAGGACAGGGGGCAGATGGCTACACCTTC. This gives the protein CASSLGQGADGYTF. Drawing the rest from reference TRBV5-1 and TRBJ1-2, the complete variable domain is KAGVTQTPRYLIKTRGQQVTLSCSPISGHRSVSWYQQTPGQGLQFLFEYFSETQRNKGNFPGRFSGRQFSNSRSEMNVSTLELGDSALYLCASSLGQGADGYTFGSGTRLTVV.

V and J are TRBV5-1 and TRBJ1-2; D uncertain. V dropped 0 bases and J dropped 5 bases, with 11 bases sitting between them. The CDR3 covers 14 residues. Looked up from germline, CDR1 is SGHRS and CDR2 is YFSETQ. The CDR3 protein is CASSLDGELYGYTF. CDR3 DNA: TGCGCCAGCAGCTTGGACGGAGAGCTGTATGGCTACACCTTC.

In this sample, this clone turned up a few times. The rearrangement joins TRBV30 to TRBJ1-2; 11 bases match TRBD1. Germline assignment: CDR1 GTSNPN and CDR2 SVGIG (reference sequence). This CDR3 spans 18 amino acids. V shed 0 bases, J shed 3 bases, and the junction held 12 bases outside the gene matches. The CDR3: CAWSVELFWTGGDYGYTF. CDR3 nucleotide sequence: TGTGCCTGGAGTGTAGAACTCTTTTGGACAGGGGGCGACTATGGCTACACCTTC.

The rearrangement uses TRBV19 and TRBJ1-5; D is perhaps TRBD1 (5 bases). CDR1 is LNHDA and CDR2 is SQIVND in the germline V gene (reference sequence). V was trimmed by 9 bases and J by 4 bases, leaving 16 bases between them. CDR3 length: 14 amino acids. The CDR3 DNA follows: TGTGCCAGCCAAAGATGGGGCACGAATCAGCCCCAGCATTTT. It yields the protein CASQRWGTNQPQHF.

The chain combines TRBV6-5 with TRBJ1-1; perhaps TRBD1 as D (5 bases). Germline CDR1 is MNHEY and CDR2 is SVGAGI. The V end lost 2 bases, the J end lost 0 bases, and 13 bases lay between the germline ends. CDR3 size: 16 residues. The chain's CDR3 is CASSYPGTFLNTEAFF. In DNA form, the CDR3 reads TGTGCCAGCAGTTACCCAGGGACGTTTCTGAACACTGAAGCTTTCTTT.

J is TRBJ1-5 and V is TRBV19; 8 bases are a match to TRBD1. CDR1 and CDR2 (germline): LNHDA, SQIVND (reference sequence). The J segment lost 5 bases and the V segment lost 4 bases, leaving 10 bases of the junction unmatched. The CDR3 runs to 16 residues. CDR3 loop: CASSTLDRALHQPQHF. CDR3 nucleotides: TGTGCCAGTAGTACCCTGGACAGGGCTCTTCATCAGCCCCAGCATTTT.

V is TRBV5-6 and J is TRBJ2-7; no firm D call. Germline V gene data show CDR1 as SGHDT and CDR2 as YYEEEE. The CDR3 extends over 9 amino acids. The CDR3 DNA sequence: TGTGCCAGCAGCTTTAATCCCTCGGTC. Translation gives CASSFNPSV.